Listed below are T cell receptor beta chains from one sample, sequenced in a study of metastatic and nonmetastatic thyroid tumors. TCRdb re-analyzed the PCR reads using MiXCR. The sample carries roughly 22,000 clones, roughly 36% recorded once. Sequencing was performed on blood. These receptors came from a male donor with papillary thyroid cancer or a benign thyroid nodule (not recorded which). Some clones in this sample may be carry-over from other donors' samples. Each CDR3 is given with its conserved first and last residue. The order of the fields is J gene, D gene, V gene, clone size, CDR3 protein, CDR3 DNA. D genes are given only for firm matches. Rows give clone size only sometimes, using once, few, many, or a class for an expanded clone.

TRBJ2-2 | - | TRBV7-2 | many | CASSPVSDAGELFF | TGTGCCAGCAGCCCAGTCAGTGACGCCGGGGAGCTGTTTTTT
TRBJ1-2 | - | TRBV13 | - | CASSLGPDPLDYGYTF | TGTGCCAGCAGCTTAGGCCCCGACCCATTAGACTATGGCTACACCTTC
TRBJ2-3 | - | TRBV25-1 | few | CASRDITDTQYF | TGTGCCAGCAGGGACATCACAGATACGCAGTATTTT
TRBJ2-4 | - | TRBV28 | many | CASSLQGPKNIQYF | TGTGCCAGCAGTTTACAGGGCCCCAAAAACATTCAGTACTTC
TRBJ2-2 | - | TRBV24-1 | few | CATSDLYTGELFF | TGTGCCACCAGTGATTTGTACACCGGGGAGCTGTTTTTT
TRBJ2-2 | - | TRBV28 | many | CASSLYPLNTGELFF | TGTGCCAGCAGTTTATACCCCTTGAACACCGGGGAGCTGTTTTTT
TRBJ1-2 | - | TRBV30 | once | CAWSLPLTGTDYGYTF | TGTGCCTGGAGTCTCCCCCTAACCGGGACGGACTATGGCTACACCTTC
TRBJ2-1 | TRBD1 | TRBV5-1 | - | CASSLEPTPGQGRSLEQFF | TGCGCCAGCAGCTTGGAGCCTACTCCGGGACAGGGGAGGTCCCTTGAGCAGTTCTTC
TRBJ2-2 | TRBD2 | TRBV20-1 | - | CSATPPGLAGGGELFF | TGCAGTGCAACCCCTCCCGGACTAGCGGGGGGCGGGGAGCTGTTTTTT
TRBJ2-3 | TRBD1 | TRBV6-1 | medium-sized | CASSQYRGGTDTQYF | TGTGCCAGCAGTCAGTACAGGGGTGGGACAGATACGCAGTATTTT
TRBJ2-7 | TRBD1 | TRBV5-1 | - | CASSFLDRSPYEQYF | TGCGCCAGCAGCTTCTTGGACAGGAGCCCCTACGAGCAGTACTTC
TRBJ2-7 | - | TRBV30 | - | CAWSVGDVNEQYF | TGTGCCTGGAGTGTAGGGGACGTCAACGAGCAGTACTTC
TRBJ2-5 | - | TRBV4-1 | many | CASSQDPRVETQYF | TGCGCCAGCAGCCAAGATCCGAGGGTAGAGACCCAGTACTTC
TRBJ2-7 | TRBD2 | TRBV20-1 | - | CSALRRAGGGEQYF | TGCAGTGCTCTCCGCAGGGCGGGAGGAGGCGAGCAGTACTTC
TRBJ1-5 | - | TRBV3-1 | many | CASSQGAGSQPQHF | TGTGCCAGCAGCCAAGGGGCAGGGAGTCAGCCCCAGCATTTT
TRBJ1-3 | - | TRBV5-4 | - | CASTLDTDSVGITIYF | TGTGCCAGCACCTTGGACACGGACAGCGTGGGAATCACCATATATTTT
TRBJ2-2 | TRBD1 | TRBV6-5 | - | CASSYGQGSGELFF | TGTGCCAGCAGTTACGGACAGGGAAGCGGGGAGCTGTTTTTT
TRBJ1-1 | - | TRBV6-1 | medium-sized | CASSENSANTEAFF | TGTGCCAGCAGTGAAAATTCGGCGAACACTGAAGCTTTCTTT
TRBJ1-1 | TRBD1 | TRBV7-8 | medium-sized | CASSLDRVGAFF | TGTGCCAGCAGCCTGGACAGGGTTGGGGCTTTCTTT
TRBJ2-7 | - | TRBV7-2 | medium-sized | CASRRLSGPTPYEQYF | TGTGCCAGCAGACGCCTTTCGGGCCCTACCCCCTACGAGCAGTACTTC
TRBJ1-1 | - | TRBV28 | many | CASSSFTEAFF | TGTGCCAGCAGTTCCTTCACTGAAGCTTTCTTT
TRBJ1-6 | - | TRBV6-1 | few | CAGGANYNSPLHF | TGTGCCGGGGGGGCGAACTATAATTCACCCCTCCACTTT
TRBJ1-2 | - | TRBV7-2 | many | CASRRDNNYGYTF | TGTGCCAGCAGGCGAGACAACAACTATGGCTACACCTTC
TRBJ2-3 | TRBD2 | TRBV20-1 | once | CSARRREFPDTQYF | TGCAGTGCTAGGAGGCGGGAGTTCCCAGATACGCAGTATTTT
TRBJ2-7 | - | TRBV4-1 | - | CASSQVVSLREQYF | TGCGCCAGCAGCCAAGTTGTTTCGCTTAGGGAGCAGTACTTC
TRBJ1-2 | TRBD1 | TRBV14 | - | CASSPDRGVYGHTF | TGTGCCAGCAGCCCGGACAGGGGCGTCTATGGCCACACCTTC
TRBJ2-3 | TRBD2 | TRBV7-9 | many | CASSASSGLTDTQYF | TGTGCCAGCAGCGCATCTAGCGGCCTCACAGATACGCAGTATTTT
TRBJ1-2 | TRBD1 | TRBV6-5 | - | CASSYIRTGGGYGYTF | TGTGCCAGCAGTTACATACGGACAGGGGGGGGCTATGGCTACACCTTC
TRBJ2-7 | TRBD1 | TRBV7-2 | once | CASSPRTGAYEQYF | TGTGCCAGCAGCCCCAGGACAGGGGCCTACGAGCAGTACTTC
TRBJ2-5 | TRBD1 | TRBV27 | few | CASTDRKETQYF | TGTGCCAGCACGGACAGGAAAGAGACCCAGTACTTC
TRBJ1-6 | - | TRBV28 | - | CASINLPKGPPIGYSPLHF | TGTGCCAGCATAAACCTACCCAAAGGGCCTCCGATAGGGTATTCACCCCTCCACTTT
TRBJ2-4 | TRBD2 | TRBV27 | medium-sized | CASRAGADIQYF | TGTGCCAGCAGAGCGGGAGCTGACATTCAGTACTTC
TRBJ2-3 | - | TRBV4-3 | medium-sized | CASSQEGNRLDTQYF | TGCGCCAGCAGCCAAGAGGGGAATAGATTAGATACGCAGTATTTT
TRBJ2-7 | - | TRBV11-2 | medium-sized | CASRRSGVPYEQYF | TGTGCCAGCAGGAGGTCGGGGGTCCCCTACGAGCAGTACTTC
TRBJ2-5 | - | TRBV20-1 | - | CSAEDSGQRVETQYF | TGCAGTGCAGAGGACAGTGGACAAAGGGTAGAGACCCAGTACTTC
TRBJ1-2 | - | TRBV30 | - | CAWHRPTTGLAPLGYTF | TGTGCCTGGCATAGACCGACAACAGGACTCGCCCCTCTCGGCTACACCTTC
TRBJ1-2 | TRBD1 | TRBV27 | - | CATTGQGDYGYTF | TGTGCCACCACGGGACAGGGTGACTATGGCTACACCTTC
TRBJ1-5 | TRBD1 | TRBV7-8 | medium-sized | CASSRTGDESQPQHF | TGTGCCAGCAGCCGTACAGGGGACGAATCTCAGCCCCAGCATTTT
TRBJ2-5 | TRBD1 | TRBV7-3 | few | CASGDSETQYF | TGTGCCAGCGGGGACAGTGAGACCCAGTACTTC
TRBJ2-3 | - | TRBV6-1 | few | CASKRAGTDTQYF | TGTGCCAGCAAACGGGCTGGCACAGATACGCAGTATTTT
TRBJ2-7 | - | TRBV5-1 | medium-sized | CASSHEMSPYEQYF | TGCGCCAGCAGCCACGAGATGTCCCCCTACGAGCAGTACTTC
TRBJ2-3 | TRBD2 | TRBV28 | many | CASSLSAGGFPGTDTQYF | TGTGCCAGCAGTTTATCTGCGGGAGGATTCCCTGGGACAGATACGCAGTATTTT
TRBJ2-5 | - | TRBV7-9 | once | CASSYSGEDKISETQYF | TGTGCCAGCAGCTACTCGGGGGAAGATAAAATCTCGGAGACCCAGTACTTC
TRBJ2-7 | TRBD2 | TRBV3-1 | - | CASSQGLAGGSEQYF | TGTGCCAGCAGCCAAGGACTAGCGGGAGGCAGCGAGCAGTACTTC
TRBJ1-2 | - | TRBV3-1 | - | CASSQDMGAGFYGYTF | TGTGCCAGCAGCCAAGATATGGGGGCGGGCTTCTATGGCTACACCTTC
TRBJ1-2 | TRBD1 | TRBV7-2 | - | CASSLGQGLHYGYTF | TGTGCCAGCAGCCTCGGACAGGGTTTACACTATGGCTACACCTTC
TRBJ2-7 | TRBD2 | TRBV20-1 | - | CSAPRTGGSYEQYF | TGCAGTGCCCCGCGAACGGGGGGAAGCTACGAGCAGTACTTC
TRBJ1-2 | - | TRBV3-1 | - | CASSSGGNYGYTF | TGTGCCAGCAGCTCGGGGGGGAACTATGGCTACACCTTC